The 29 T cell receptor beta chains below come from one sample, sequenced in a study of T cell responses to AZD1222 COVID-19 vaccine. TCRdb keeps only in-frame clones here, not all; method: immunoSEQ multiplex PCR. The data show approximately 160,000 clones, about 91% seen once. The sample here was peripheral blood, taken on day 0 of AZD1222 vaccination. The receptor source for this set is an adult in good health.

The chain has TRBV19 and TRBJ2-3, with D hard to call. This CDR3 region has 14 residues. CDR1 and CDR2 (germline): LNHDA, SQIVND (reference sequence). V lost 3 bases, J lost 0 bases, and 7 bases lay in between. The CDR3 loop is CASSIAPSTDTQYF. In DNA, the CDR3 is TGTGCCAGTAGTATTGCCCCTAGCACAGATACGCAGTATTTT.

The chain links TRBV28 to TRBJ2-7, with D unresolved. V was pared by 3 bases and J by 2 bases, with 8 bases between. Germline V lookup: CDR1 MDHEN, CDR2 SYDVKM. This CDR3 contains 13 residues. The DNA for the CDR3 is TGTGCCAGCAGTTTTGGCGGACCCTACGAGCAGTACTTC. Residues: CASSFGGPYEQYF.

V usage is TRBV28 and J usage is TRBJ2-5; unclear D gene. Germline assignment: CDR1 MDHEN and CDR2 SYDVKM. Deletions cut 2 bases from V and 4 bases from J, with 11 bases between. This CDR3 region has 14 residues. The CDR3 reads CASSLPGSRETQYF. The DNA of the CDR3 is TGTGCCAGCAGTTTACCCGGTTCTCGAGAGACCCAGTACTTC. The complete variable domain, with remaining parts taken from reference TRBV28 and TRBJ2-5, reads DVKVTQSSRYLVKRTGEKVFLECVQDMDHENMFWYRQDPGLGLRLIYFSYDVKMKEKGDIPEGYSVSREKKERFSLILESASTNQTSMYLCASSLPGSRETQYFGPGTRLLVL.

This clone was seen more than once but under ten times. The chain couples TRBV11-2 to TRBJ2-3, with a weak D call TRBD2 (6 bases). Per germline, CDR1 SGHAT and CDR2 FQNNGV. Trimming stripped 5 bases from V and 0 bases from J, with 12 bases between. This CDR3 has 15 residues. In DNA form, the CDR3 reads TGTGCCAGCAGCCGCGGACTAACTAGCACAGATACGCAGTATTTT. Translation: CASSRGLTSTDTQYF.

This clone was seen only a few times. This chain links TRBV7-8 with TRBJ2-1; 7 nucleotides line up with TRBD2. The CDR3 contains 15 residues. V was clipped by 1 base and J by 8 bases; unmatched bases: 8. Per germline, CDR1 SGHVS and CDR2 FQNEAQ. The CDR3 spells CASSLGGGSSDEQFF. The DNA for the CDR3 is TGTGCCAGCAGCTTAGGTGGCGGGAGTAGCGATGAGCAGTTCTTC.

The gene calls are TRBV19 and TRBJ1-5, with D unresolved. Per the germline V gene, CDR1 is LNHDA and CDR2 is SQIVND (reference sequence). This CDR3 is built from 14 residues. V dropped 7 bases and J dropped 7 bases, with 17 bases sitting between them. For the CDR3, the DNA is TGTGCCAGTACCAAGGACCCCTCAGGACAGCCCCAGCATTTT. The encoded protein is CASTKDPSGQPQHF.

V gene TRBV9 combines with J gene TRBJ1-6; D ambiguous. Per germline, CDR1 SGDLS and CDR2 YYNGEE. Trimming shortened V by 1 base and J by 10 bases, and 9 bases separated the two germline ends. The CDR3 length is 13 residues. CDR3 nucleotides: TGTGCCAGCAGCGTAAAACTGGGGTCACCCCTCCACTTT. This gives the protein CASSVKLGSPLHF.

The V call is TRBV7-2, the J call TRBJ1-4; D gene uncertain. Germline CDR1 reads SGHTA; CDR2 reads FQGNSA. Trimming took 1 base from V and 0 from J, leaving 6 bases between them. This CDR3 has 15 amino acids. CDR3 in DNA: TGTGCCAGCAGCTTAGGGAGATCAACTAATGAAAAACTGTTTTTT. Its translation is CASSLGRSTNEKLFF.

In DNA, the CDR3 is TGTGCCAGCAGTGAAATCCAGGGCGAGAAAGCTTTCTTT. Translated: CASSEIQGEKAFF. The rearrangement uses TRBV6-1 and TRBJ1-1; D possibly corresponds to TRBD1 (5 bases). Looked up from germline, CDR1 is MNHNS and CDR2 is SASEGT. The ends were cut back, 2 bases at V and 9 bases at J, with 13 bases in the middle. The length of the CDR3 is 13 residues.

The chain carries TRBV28 and TRBJ1-6; D is unclear. CDR1 MDHEN and CDR2 SYDVKM come from the germline V gene. This CDR3 has 16 residues. Trimming left V 2 bases short and J 7 bases short, with 15 bases between. For the CDR3, the DNA is TGTGCCAGCAGTTTAGGTCGTTTGCGGATGAATTCACCCCTCCACTTT. Residues: CASSLGRLRMNSPLHF. The full variable domain, completed using reference TRBV28 and TRBJ1-6, is DVKVTQSSRYLVKRTGEKVFLECVQDMDHENMFWYRQDPGLGLRLIYFSYDVKMKEKGDIPEGYSVSREKKERFSLILESASTNQTSMYLCASSLGRLRMNSPLHFGNGTRLTVT.

The gene calls are TRBV18 and TRBJ2-1, with D tentatively TRBD2 (5 bases). Germline loops: CDR1 KGHSH, CDR2 LQKENI. The CDR3 is 15 residues long. Between the trimmed V and J ends, which lost 2 bases and 4 bases, there was a span of 12 bases. The CDR3 spells CASSPEGLLYNEQFF. CDR3 sequence (DNA): TGTGCCAGCTCACCAGAAGGACTGCTATACAATGAGCAGTTCTTC.

The gene calls are TRBV4-1 and TRBJ2-2; TRBD1 might be the D (6 bases). CDR1 is MGHRA, CDR2 YSYEKL, per germline. The CDR3 spans 16 residues. V was trimmed by 9 bases and J by 6 bases, leaving 23 bases between them. CDR3 amino acids: CARMGATKPRAGELFF. CDR3 sequence (DNA): TGCGCCAGAATGGGGGCAACGAAACCCAGAGCCGGGGAGCTGTTTTTT.

This clone is a singleton in its sample. The rearrangement links TRBV5-1 to TRBJ2-7; the D gene is possibly TRBD1 (7 bases). CDR1 is SGHRS and CDR2 is YFSETQ in the germline V gene. V was trimmed by 4 bases and J by 0 bases, leaving 14 bases between them. The CDR3 extends over 15 amino acids. In DNA, the CDR3 is TGCGCCAGCAGCCTCAGACAGGGAGGCTCCTACGAGCAGTACTTC. This codes for CASSLRQGGSYEQYF. Using reference TRBV5-1 and TRBJ2-7 for the parts outside the CDR3, the full variable domain is KAGVTQTPRYLIKTRGQQVTLSCSPISGHRSVSWYQQTPGQGLQFLFEYFSETQRNKGNFPGRFSGRQFSNSRSEMNVSTLELGDSALYLCASSLRQGGSYEQYFGPGTRLTVT.

The chain carries TRBV6-5 and TRBJ1-1; 8 bases map to TRBD1. The CDR3 sequence is 14 residues long. Germline lookup yields CDR1 MNHEY and CDR2 SVGAGI. Losses at the gene ends were 8 bases for V and 5 bases for J; bases not matched to a gene: 10. The CDR3 reads CASGKDRVVTEAFF. CDR3 in DNA: TGTGCCAGCGGGAAGGACAGGGTGGTTACTGAAGCTTTCTTT.

V gene TRBV5-6 combines with J gene TRBJ1-2, with 8 bases matching TRBD1. Germline V lookup: CDR1 SGHDT, CDR2 YYEEEE. This CDR3 spans 15 amino acids. J gave up 2 bases and V 4 bases, and 7 bases lay outside the gene matches. CDR3 in amino acids: CASSLIQGGNYGYTF. The CDR3 coding sequence is TGTGCCAGCAGCCTTATACAGGGGGGGAACTATGGCTACACCTTC. Full variable domain (outside the CDR3, taken from reference TRBV5-6 and TRBJ1-2): DAGVTQSPTHLIKTRGQQVTLRCSPKSGHDTVSWYQQALGQGPQFIFQYYEEEERQRGNFPDRFSGHQFPNYSSELNVNALLLGDSALYLCASSLIQGGNYGYTFGSGTRLTVV.

The table lists this clone with a count of one. The CDR3: CASSLLAGASEQYF. The CDR3 region has the DNA TGTGCCAGCAGCTTACTAGCGGGAGCGAGTGAGCAGTACTTC. V and J are TRBV7-2 and TRBJ2-7; 10 nucleotides agree with TRBD2. Germline V lookup: CDR1 SGHTA, CDR2 FQGNSA. Trimming removed 2 bases from V and 7 bases from J; junction bases left unmatched: 5. The CDR3 consists of 14 residues.

The rearrangement uses TRBV25-1 and TRBJ2-1; D is unclear. The CDR3 loop spans 14 amino acids. CDR1 and CDR2 (germline): MGHDK, SYGVNS. The V end lost 6 bases, the J end lost 4 bases, and 13 bases lay between the germline ends. The CDR3 region has the DNA TGTGCCAGCAGCACATTAATCGGGTACAATGAGCAGTTCTTC. As protein: CASSTLIGYNEQFF.

J is TRBJ2-2 and V is TRBV19, with D perhaps matching TRBD2 (6 bases). Germline V lookup: CDR1 LNHDA, CDR2 SQIVND (reference sequence). The CDR3 sequence is 15 residues long. Deletions cut 6 bases from V and 0 bases from J, with 11 bases between. CDR3 region: CASSIGGANTGELFF. The DNA of the CDR3 is TGTGCCAGTAGCATCGGCGGGGCGAACACCGGGGAGCTGTTTTTT.

Only one count was recorded for this clone. This chain links TRBV28 with TRBJ1-2, with 7 bases identical to TRBD1. The germline V gene has CDR1 MDHEN and CDR2 SYDVKM. The CDR3 totals 14 residues. The V segment lost 6 bases and the J segment 4 bases; nucleotides outside the gene matches: 8. The CDR3 nucleotides read TGTGCCAGCAGAGAAGTACAGGGGAGCTATGGCTACACCTTC. Its protein product is CASREVQGSYGYTF.

The chain couples TRBV29-1 to TRBJ1-1, with 8 bases identical to TRBD1. The CDR3 has 16 amino acids. V was clipped by 7 bases and J by 0 bases; unmatched bases: 13. Germline CDR1 reads SQVTM; CDR2 reads ANQGSEA. CDR3 loop: CSGRKDRTGLNTEAFF. The CDR3 DNA sequence: TGCAGCGGGAGAAAGGACAGGACAGGGTTGAACACTGAAGCTTTCTTT.

V usage is TRBV11-2 and J usage is TRBJ2-7; D gene unclear. V shed 0 bases and J shed 7 bases, with 10 bases lying between them. CDR1 is SGHAT and CDR2 is FQNNGV in the germline V gene. The CDR3 is 13 residues long. CDR3 DNA sequence: TGTGCCAGCAGCTTAGAAGGCTTGGGGGAGCAGTACTTC. Protein sequence: CASSLEGLGEQYF.

The V gene is TRBV9, the J gene TRBJ1-1; D remains unclear. The length of the CDR3 is 17 residues. CDR1 is SGDLS, CDR2 YYNGEE, per germline. V was cut by 2 bases and J by 2 bases, with 19 bases left in between. This CDR3 is CASSVGLGKGVNTEAFF. For the CDR3, the DNA is TGTGCCAGCAGCGTCGGGCTAGGGAAAGGCGTAAACACTGAAGCTTTCTTT.

CDR3 loop: CASSLAGQAYGYTF. In DNA form, the CDR3 reads TGTGCCAGCAGTTTAGCGGGGCAGGCCTATGGCTACACCTTC. This chain links TRBV27 with TRBJ1-2; D is perhaps TRBD1 (5 bases). The CDR3 is made up of 14 amino acids. Trimming shortened V by 2 bases and J by 4 bases, and 11 bases separated the two germline ends. The germline gives CDR1 MNHEY, CDR2 SMNVEV (reference sequence).

The chain has TRBV7-9 and TRBJ2-6; D is ambiguous. CDR1 is SEHNR and CDR2 is FQNEAQ in the germline V gene (reference sequence). V lost 5 bases to trimming and J lost 2 bases, with 16 bases between them. CDR3 length equals 17 residues. This chain's CDR3 is CASSLSQNLPGANVLTF. The CDR3, as DNA: TGTGCCAGCAGCCTCTCCCAAAATTTGCCTGGGGCCAACGTCCTGACTTTC.

This sequence joins TRBV18 and TRBJ2-7, with D possibly being TRBD1 (5 bases). Between the trimmed V and J ends, which lost 2 bases and 4 bases, there was a span of 15 bases. Germline V CDR1 and CDR2: KGHSH, LQKENI. The CDR3 has 15 residues. CDR3 amino acids: CASSPDSTLPYEQYF. Written as DNA, the CDR3 is TGTGCCAGCTCACCAGACAGCACTCTCCCTTACGAGCAGTACTTC.

The chain joins TRBV12-3 or TRBV12-4 to TRBJ2-7; no clear D gene. V dropped 5 bases and J dropped 3 bases, with 11 bases sitting between them. The CDR3 contains 13 residues. CDR3 nucleotides: TGTGCCAGCAGTATTGGGCTACTCTACGAGCAGTACTTC. Its protein is CASSIGLLYEQYF.

The genes are TRBV18 and TRBJ1-1, with D tentatively TRBD1 (5 bases). The ends were cut back, 9 bases at V and 1 base at J, with 15 bases in the middle. CDR1 KGHSH and CDR2 LQKENI come from the germline V gene. There are 14 residues in the CDR3. CDR3 DNA sequence: TGTGCCAGTTTCCTCGGGGGTCCGAACACTGAAGCTTTCTTT. Translated: CASFLGGPNTEAFF.

The chain combines TRBV6-1 with TRBJ2-3; D not resolved. This CDR3 has 15 residues. CDR1 is MNHNS and CDR2 is SASEGT in the germline V gene. V dropped 1 base and J dropped 0 bases, with 8 bases sitting between them. The CDR3 here is CASSEVEFSTDTQYF. CDR3 nucleotide sequence: TGTGCCAGCAGTGAAGTCGAGTTTAGCACAGATACGCAGTATTTT.

V and J are TRBV3-1 (or the pseudogene TRBV3-2) and TRBJ1-4; TRBD1 is a possible D gene (5 bases). Germline CDR1 is LGHDT and CDR2 is YNNKEL (reference sequence). The CDR3 loop spans 13 amino acids. Trimming pared 0 bases from V and 7 bases from J, leaving 6 bases between. CDR3 sequence reads: CASSQDGAEKLFF. CDR3 DNA sequence: TGTGCCAGCAGCCAAGATGGGGCTGAAAAACTGTTTTTT.